The 15 T cell receptor beta chains in this list originate from one sample, sequenced in a study of control samples from healthy donors and cancer patients. Clones were read by immunoSEQ multiplex PCR, and TCRdb kept only the in-frame ones, dropping some. In the table there are over 110,000 clones, around nine tenths of which are singletons. Sample: blood. The receptors originated from a man younger than 40 in good health.

This chain uses TRBV7-9 with TRBJ1-2; D unclear. Germline V gives CDR1 SEHNR, CDR2 FQNEAQ (reference sequence). The germline V and J ends were trimmed by 7 bases and 4 bases, with 19 bases remaining between them. The CDR3 runs 15 residues. The CDR3 sequence is CASIQDDRPAYGYTF. As DNA, the CDR3 is TGTGCCAGCATTCAGGATGATCGTCCGGCCTATGGCTACACCTTC.

The chain has TRBV19 and TRBJ1-2; a weak D match, TRBD1 (6 bases). CDR3 length: 13 residues. V was cut by 7 bases and J by 5 bases, with 14 bases left in between. CDR1 and CDR2 from the germline V gene are LNHDA and SQIVND (reference sequence). CDR3 protein: CASKAGESYGYTF. CDR3 nucleotides: TGTGCCAGTAAAGCAGGGGAGTCTTATGGCTACACCTTC.

The CDR3 reads CASSQGRVSGANVLTF. In DNA, the CDR3 is TGTGCCAGCAGCCAAGGCCGGGTCTCTGGGGCCAACGTCCTGACTTTC. The chain couples TRBV7-3 to TRBJ2-6; D gene ambiguous. This CDR3 comprises 16 residues. V lost 5 bases and J lost 0, with 11 bases in between. Germline V lookup: CDR1 SGHTA, CDR2 FQGTGA.

This clone was detected only once. The rearrangement links TRBV2 to TRBJ2-3; 8 bases line up with TRBD1. Germline loops: CDR1 SNHLY, CDR2 FYNNEI. The CDR3 runs 16 residues. V lost 6 bases to trimming and J lost 0 bases; unmatched junction nucleotides: 8. CDR3 in amino acids: CASSPGQGASTDTQYF. DNA of the CDR3: TGTGCCAGCAGCCCAGGACAGGGAGCGAGCACAGATACGCAGTATTTT.

The table lists this clone with a few counts. V and J are TRBV7-9 and TRBJ1-2; no definite D call. The germline CDR1 and CDR2 sequences are SEHNR and FQNEAQ (reference sequence). This CDR3 is built from 16 residues. The V end was cut by 0 bases, the J end by 4 bases, with 15 bases between. The CDR3 DNA is TGTGCCAGCAGCTTAGCGTCCCCCAGGAACAGCTATGGCTACACCTTC. It specifies CASSLASPRNSYGYTF.

The genes are TRBV19 and TRBJ2-7, with 7 bases matching TRBD1. The V segment lost 5 bases and the J segment 0 bases; nucleotides outside the gene matches: 7. This CDR3 contains 15 residues. CDR1 and CDR2 (germline): LNHDA, SQIVND (reference sequence). CDR3 in DNA: TGTGCCAGTAGTCTGATGACAGGGATCTCCTACGAGCAGTACTTC. It yields the protein CASSLMTGISYEQYF.

The chain links TRBV28 to TRBJ2-5, with D unclear. Germline CDR1 and CDR2: MDHEN and SYDVKM. Between the trimmed V and J ends, which lost 3 bases and 3 bases, there was a span of 17 bases. The CDR3 runs to 16 residues. The CDR3, as DNA: TGTGCCAGCAGTTTGGTCCAAATTCCGCCGGAAGAGACCCAGTACTTC. Residues: CASSLVQIPPEETQYF.

This chain links TRBV5-1 with TRBJ2-7; TRBD1 agrees at 7 bases. In germline, CDR1 is SGHRS, CDR2 YFSETQ. With V trimmed by 4 bases and J by 2 bases, 9 bases remained unmatched. The CDR3 is 15 amino acids. In nucleotides, the CDR3 is TGCGCCAGCAGCAGAGAGACAGGGTCTGCCTACGAGCAGTACTTC. Translation: CASSRETGSAYEQYF.

The rearrangement joins TRBV11-2 to TRBJ2-2; D is ambiguous. The CDR3 totals 12 residues. V lost 5 bases and J lost 9, with 10 bases in between. Germline assignment: CDR1 SGHAT and CDR2 FQNNGV. CDR3 in amino acids: CASSRAPRELFF. CDR3 bases: TGTGCCAGCAGCCGGGCACCTAGGGAGCTGTTTTTT. Using reference TRBV11-2 and TRBJ2-2 for the parts outside the CDR3, the full variable domain is EAGVAQSPRYKIIEKRQSVAFWCNPISGHATLYWYQQILGQGPKLLIQFQNNGVVDDSQLPKDRFSAERLKGVDSTLKIQPAKLEDSAVYLCASSRAPRELFFGEGSRLTVL.

The gene calls are TRBV6-5 and TRBJ2-7, with 10 bases matching TRBD1. This CDR3 is built from 16 residues. With V trimmed by 2 bases and J by 1 base, 5 bases remained unmatched. CDR1 and CDR2 (germline): MNHEY, SVGAGI. The CDR3 DNA sequence: TGTGCCAGCAGTTACACCGGGACAGGGGTGTCCTACGAGCAGTACTTC. Translating gives CASSYTGTGVSYEQYF.

The chain joins TRBV28 to TRBJ1-4, with D unresolved. The germline V gene encodes CDR1 MDHEN and CDR2 SYDVKM. The CDR3 length is 11 residues. Between the trimmed V and J ends, which lost 7 bases and 7 bases, there was a span of 7 bases. The CDR3 DNA sequence: TGTGCCAGCACCTCTCGTGAAAAACTGTTTTTT. Translation: CASTSREKLFF.

The chain links TRBV2 to TRBJ1-2; no definite D call. The germline V gene encodes CDR1 SNHLY and CDR2 FYNNEI. Trimming cost V 3 bases and J 6 bases, with 17 bases left between them. The CDR3 loop spans 15 amino acids. The CDR3 sequence: CASSEGGSRYDGYTF. In DNA, the CDR3 is TGTGCCAGCAGTGAGGGAGGGTCTCGCTACGATGGCTACACCTTC.

The V call is TRBV7-9, the J call TRBJ1-1; TRBD1 is a possible D gene (5 bases). The V gene lost 2 bases and the J gene lost 2 bases, with 12 bases spanning the gap. The V gene's germline CDR1 is SEHNR and CDR2 FQNEAQ (reference sequence). The CDR3 sequence is 15 residues long. The CDR3 DNA follows: TGTGCCAGCAGCTTACTTCCGGGGGTTAACACTGAAGCTTTCTTT. Its translation is CASSLLPGVNTEAFF.

This sequence joins TRBV18 and TRBJ1-1, with 7 bases matching TRBD1. Trimming cost V 6 bases and J 4 bases; bases outside gene matches: 5. CDR1 is KGHSH and CDR2 is LQKENI in the germline V gene. This CDR3 has 13 amino acids. CDR3 residues: CASSRTGSTEAFF. CDR3 DNA: TGTGCCAGCTCGCGGACAGGTTCCACTGAAGCTTTCTTT.

This clone was detected only once. The chain combines TRBV19 with TRBJ2-5, with 8 bases that match TRBD2. V was pared by 9 bases and J by 2 bases, with 8 bases of the junction left unmatched. The CDR3 is made up of 14 amino acids. Germline-derived CDR1 and CDR2 are LNHDA and SQIVND (reference sequence). The CDR3 loop is CASGRAGAQETQYF. The CDR3 nucleotides are TGTGCCAGCGGGAGGGCGGGGGCACAAGAGACCCAGTACTTC.